These 27 T cell receptor beta chains came from one sample sequenced in a study of blood T cell repertoires in COVID-19. Here immunoSEQ multiplex PCR was the method, and the copy in TCRdb shows in-frame clones only, minus some. Among around 270,000 clones listed, around 86% were seen once. Input material: peripheral blood. The origin of the receptors is a woman aged 55-70 years with COVID-19, enrolled during active disease.

The chain joins TRBV10-1 to TRBJ2-7, with 8 bases that match TRBD1. The germline CDR1 and CDR2 sequences are WNHNN and SYGVQD (reference sequence). The CDR3 length is 13 residues. Unmatched junction bases numbered 6, after V lost 8 bases and J lost 3 bases. CDR3 bases: TGCGCCAGCGTTGGGGGACAGGACTACGAGCAGTACTTC. Protein product: CASVGGQDYEQYF.

The chain couples TRBV30 to TRBJ2-1, with 7 bases aligning to TRBD1. Germline V gene data show CDR1 as GTSNPN and CDR2 as SVGIG (reference sequence). The V gene end was trimmed by 3 bases and the J gene end by 5 bases; junction bases not matched to a gene: 4. The CDR3 has 13 amino acids. The CDR3 here is CAWRKGANNEQFF. The CDR3 bases are TGTGCCTGGAGAAAGGGGGCCAACAATGAGCAGTTCTTC.

The gene calls are TRBV28 and TRBJ1-6; TRBD1 matches 7 bases. After removal of 2 bases from V and 7 bases from J, the junction contained 5 bases not matched to a gene. Looked up from germline, CDR1 is MDHEN and CDR2 is SYDVKM. This CDR3 is 15 amino acids long. CDR3 in DNA: TGTGCCAGCAGTTTAAAAACAGGGGCGAATTCACCCCTCCACTTT. Translated, it gives CASSLKTGANSPLHF.

This chain connects TRBV24-1 to TRBJ2-2, with D tentatively TRBD1 (6 bases). Trimming took 5 bases from V and 5 from J, leaving 26 bases between them. Germline V gives CDR1 KGHDR, CDR2 SFDVKD. The CDR3 sequence is 19 residues long. This CDR3 reads CATSGYQGRGTFGTGELFF. CDR3 in DNA: TGTGCCACCAGTGGTTACCAGGGGAGAGGGACCTTCGGAACCGGGGAGCTGTTTTTT.

J is TRBJ2-2 and V is TRBV6-5, with TRBD1 as a possible D gene (5 bases). V shed 7 bases and J shed 4 bases, with 13 bases lying between them. The CDR3 has 14 residues. Germline CDR1 and CDR2: MNHEY and SVGAGI. The CDR3 DNA is TGTGCCAGCAAGGGGCAGGGAAGCACCGGGGAGCTGTTTTTT. Protein sequence: CASKGQGSTGELFF.

In its sample, this clone was seen a few times. The rearrangement links TRBV6-5 to TRBJ2-3; perhaps TRBD1 as D (6 bases). With 3 bases removed from V and 1 base from J, the gap between germline ends came to 11 bases. Germline CDR1 and CDR2: MNHEY and SVGAGI. The CDR3 loop spans 15 amino acids. CDR3: CASSYRGTGTDTQYF. DNA for the CDR3: TGTGCCAGCAGTTATAGGGGGACCGGCACAGATACGCAGTATTTT.

The CDR3 spells CATSSPGQGPGYTF. CDR3 nucleotide sequence: TGTGCCACCAGCAGTCCGGGACAGGGCCCCGGCTACACCTTC. The J gene is TRBJ1-2, the V gene TRBV15; 9 bases line up with TRBD1. The CDR3 has 14 amino acids. V lost 3 bases, J lost 8 bases, and 7 bases stayed unmatched. The germline CDR1 and CDR2 sequences are LNHNV and YYDKDF (reference sequence). Full variable domain (rest looked up from reference TRBV15 and TRBJ1-2): DAMVIQNPRYQVTQFGKPVTLSCSQTLNHNVMYWYQQKSSQAPKLLFHYYDKDFNNEADTPDNFQSRRPNTSFCFLDIRSPGLGDTAMYLCATSSPGQGPGYTFGSGTRLTVV.

This clone occurred once. The chain joins TRBV7-9 to TRBJ1-2; possible D gene TRBD1, 6 bases. V lost 2 bases and J lost 8, with 18 bases in between. Germline CDR1 is SEHNR and CDR2 is FQNEAQ (reference sequence). The CDR3 contains 15 residues. This chain's CDR3 is CASSLPGTPMGGYTF. For the CDR3, the DNA is TGTGCCAGCAGCTTACCCGGGACACCTATGGGGGGCTACACCTTC.

The rearrangement uses TRBV6-4 and TRBJ1-1; D gene ambiguous. Trimming took 0 bases from V and 8 from J, leaving 10 bases between them. The CDR3 totals 13 residues. Germline CDR1 is MRHNA and CDR2 is SNTAGT. As DNA, the CDR3 is TGTGCCAGCAGTGACTCCGGGAGGGAGGAAGCTTTCTTT. Translation: CASSDSGREEAFF.

This rearrangement joins TRBV7-8 to TRBJ2-7, with TRBD1 identical over 11 bases. The CDR3 sequence is 15 residues long. CDR1 and CDR2 from the germline V gene are SGHVS and FQNEAQ. The V and J ends lost 5 bases and 6 bases, in that order; junction bases with no gene match: 9. The CDR3 nucleotides read TGTGCCAGCAGCACGGACAGGGGGCCCTTGGGCGAGCAGTACTTC. Encoded protein: CASSTDRGPLGEQYF.

The chain is built from TRBV30 and TRBJ1-3; no clear D. The CDR3 is 14 amino acids. Trimming stripped 0 bases from V and 0 bases from J, with 6 bases between. CDR1 GTSNPN and CDR2 SVGIG come from the germline V gene (reference sequence). CDR3 loop: CAWSVGGSGNTIYF. The CDR3 region has the DNA TGTGCCTGGAGTGTAGGAGGCTCTGGAAACACCATATATTTT.

The chain couples TRBV6-5 to TRBJ1-6, with a weak D call TRBD1 (6 bases). The CDR3 has 16 amino acids. Trimming removed 2 bases from V and 10 bases from J, with 18 bases in between. Per germline, CDR1 MNHEY and CDR2 SVGAGI. The CDR3 DNA sequence: TGTGCCAGCAGTTACGGGCAGGGAGGGACATACTCACCCCTCCACTTT. Translated, it gives CASSYGQGGTYSPLHF.

The rearrangement joins TRBV18 to TRBJ2-1, with D perhaps TRBD1 (6 bases). V gave up 3 bases and J gave up 10 bases, with 10 bases separating them. This CDR3 region has 12 residues. The germline V gene has CDR1 KGHSH and CDR2 LQKENI. As DNA, the CDR3 is TGTGCCAGCTCACCCGTGGGGGCAGAGCAGTTCTTC. This translates into CASSPVGAEQFF.

The V call is TRBV2, the J call TRBJ2-7, with D possibly TRBD1 on 6 matching bases. Trimming pared 3 bases from V and 2 bases from J, leaving 11 bases between. The CDR3 runs to 14 residues. Per the germline V gene, CDR1 is SNHLY and CDR2 is FYNNEI. For the CDR3, the DNA is TGTGCCAGCAGTGAGCGGCAGGGGCCCTACGAGCAGTACTTC. It yields the protein CASSERQGPYEQYF.

V usage is TRBV6-6 and J usage is TRBJ1-5; D is undetermined. The germline gives CDR1 MNHNY, CDR2 SVGAGI (reference sequence). V was pared by 3 bases and J by 5 bases, with 8 bases between. The CDR3 covers 13 residues. This chain's CDR3 is CASSYVEHQPQHF. The CDR3 nucleotides are TGTGCCAGCAGTTATGTAGAACATCAGCCCCAGCATTTT.

This chain uses TRBV3-1 (or the pseudogene TRBV3-2) with TRBJ2-1; 9 bases align to TRBD2. Germline values: CDR1 LGHDT, CDR2 YNNKEL (reference sequence). The CDR3 runs 17 residues. Germline trimming cut 3 bases from V and 3 bases from J; bases unmatched to any gene: 9. The CDR3 sequence: CASSHHVASGDYNEQFF. Here the CDR3 DNA reads TGTGCCAGCAGCCATCATGTCGCTAGCGGGGACTACAATGAGCAGTTCTTC.

In nucleotides, the CDR3 is TGCGCCAGCAGCCCGGGGGACAGGGGAAATGAAAAACTGTTTTTT. Protein: CASSPGDRGNEKLFF. The rearrangement links TRBV5-1 to TRBJ1-4; TRBD1 matches 10 bases. J gave up 5 bases and V 4 bases, and 5 bases lay outside the gene matches. The CDR3 runs 15 residues. Germline V gives CDR1 SGHRS, CDR2 YFSETQ. The full variable domain, rest sourced from reference TRBV5-1 and TRBJ1-4, is KAGVTQTPRYLIKTRGQQVTLSCSPISGHRSVSWYQQTPGQGLQFLFEYFSETQRNKGNFPGRFSGRQFSNSRSEMNVSTLELGDSALYLCASSPGDRGNEKLFFGSGTQLSVL.

The rearrangement links TRBV9 to TRBJ1-1; 10 nucleotides align to TRBD1. There are 16 residues in the CDR3. Per the germline V gene, CDR1 is SGDLS and CDR2 is YYNGEE. Trimming took 3 bases from V and 5 from J; bases not matched to a gene: 10. The CDR3 coding sequence is TGTGCCAGCAGCGGTCCCGGGACAGGGGTTAAGACTGAAGCTTTCTTT. Its translation: CASSGPGTGVKTEAFF.

This chain uses TRBV7-6 with TRBJ2-2; D possibly corresponds to TRBD1 (6 bases). The germline V and J ends were trimmed by 1 base and 4 bases, with 10 bases remaining between them. The CDR3 spans 15 residues. Germline V gene sequence: CDR1 SGHVS, CDR2 FNYEAQ. CDR3 sequence: CASSLVIGGTGELFF. Written as DNA, the CDR3 is TGTGCCAGCAGCTTAGTCATAGGGGGCACCGGGGAGCTGTTTTTT.

This chain uses TRBV7-2 with TRBJ2-1; 8 bases agree with TRBD2. After removal of 1 base from V and 13 bases from J, the junction contained 6 bases not matched to a gene. This CDR3 region has 13 residues. Germline V gives CDR1 SGHTA, CDR2 FQGNSA. The CDR3 sequence: CASSLEAGTSQFF. The CDR3, as DNA: TGTGCCAGCAGCTTAGAAGCCGGGACTAGTCAGTTCTTC.

V is TRBV7-8 and J is TRBJ1-2; the match to TRBD1 covers 9 bases. CDR1 and CDR2 from the germline V gene are SGHVS and FQNEAQ. The V gene end was trimmed by 1 base and the J gene end by 0 bases; junction bases not matched to a gene: 6. The CDR3 covers 17 residues. CDR3 protein: CASSLGDRAPANYGYTF. The CDR3 DNA is TGTGCCAGCAGCTTAGGGGACAGGGCGCCCGCTAACTATGGCTACACCTTC.

This sequence joins TRBV9 and TRBJ1-3, with D unclear. Germline V gives CDR1 SGDLS, CDR2 YYNGEE. V was pared by 1 base and J by 0 bases, with 8 bases between. This CDR3 spans 15 amino acids. The chain's CDR3 is CASSVTPSSGNTIYF. The CDR3 region has the DNA TGTGCCAGCAGCGTAACTCCGAGCTCTGGAAACACCATATATTTT. Drawing the rest from reference TRBV9 and TRBJ1-3, the complete variable domain is DSGVTQTPKHLITATGQRVTLRCSPRSGDLSVYWYQQSLDQGLQFLIQYYNGEERAKGNILERFSAQQFPDLHSELNLSSLELGDSALYFCASSVTPSSGNTIYFGEGSWLTVV.

The chain couples TRBV5-1 to TRBJ1-1, with D possibly matching TRBD1 (5 bases). The CDR3 is 16 residues long. The germline CDR1 and CDR2 sequences are SGHRS and YFSETQ. V lost 4 bases to trimming and J lost 3 bases, with 19 bases between them. CDR3 nucleotide sequence: TGCGCCAGCAGCGTCTTAGGGGAAATCGGCGACACTGAAGCTTTCTTT. Its protein is CASSVLGEIGDTEAFF.

V usage is TRBV4-1 and J usage is TRBJ2-7; a possible D gene is TRBD2 (5 bases). CDR3 length equals 15 residues. CDR1 MGHRA and CDR2 YSYEKL come from the germline V gene. Trimming took off 1 base at V and 5 bases at J, with 15 bases between the two ends. The CDR3 coding sequence is TGCGCCAGCAGCCAAGGCCACGGGGTGATCCACGAGCAGTACTTC. Translation gives CASSQGHGVIHEQYF.

This clone came up a few times. This chain's CDR3 is CASSQFTSGELFF. CDR3 nucleotides: TGTGCCAGCAGCCAGTTCACTTCCGGGGAGCTGTTTTTT. V is TRBV3-1 (or the pseudogene TRBV3-2) and J is TRBJ2-2; D gene uncertain. Germline V gene sequence: CDR1 LGHDT, CDR2 YNNKEL (reference sequence). The CDR3 sequence is 13 residues long. Deletions cut 3 bases from V and 6 bases from J, with 8 bases between.

This sequence joins TRBV29-1 and TRBJ1-1, with 8 nucleotides matching TRBD1. Looked up from germline, CDR1 is SQVTM and CDR2 is ANQGSEA. The CDR3 has 14 amino acids. J was trimmed by 6 bases and V by 6 bases; bases with no gene match: 12. The CDR3 DNA sequence: TGCAGCGTGGGAGGACAGGGCCTGAGCGCTGAAGCTTTCTTT. Translation: CSVGGQGLSAEAFF.

This clone was seen only a few times. As DNA, the CDR3 is TGTGCCAGCAGCTCCTTCGGGGGGGCGCGAACGCAGTATTTT. It specifies CASSSFGGARTQYF. The chain is built from TRBV7-2 and TRBJ2-3; 8 bases line up with TRBD2. The length of the CDR3 is 14 residues. The germline V gene encodes CDR1 SGHTA and CDR2 FQGNSA. J was trimmed by 9 bases and V by 4 bases; bases with no gene match: 9.